This note documents a single T cell receptor beta chain sequence. The V gene's germline CDR1 is SGDLS and CDR2 YYNGEE. The CDR3 has 13 residues. The V gene lost 10 bases and the J gene lost 1 base, with 14 bases spanning the gap. The entry originates in a study of cytomegalovirus exposure and HLA in healthy donors. Researchers ran the PCR with 60 Vbeta and 13 Jbeta primers. Assay used: immunoSEQ multiplex PCR; TCRdb lists only in-frame clones, some missing. The sample includes approximately 180,000 clones, approximately 78% of them seen just once. Sequenced sample: PBMCs. The V and J genes are TRBV9 and TRBJ2-5, with D perhaps matching TRBD1 (5 bases). The TCR originated in a human donor in good health. The CDR3 DNA follows: TGTGCCGGGGTCGGTGGGGCCCAAGAGACCCAGTACTTC. This codes for CAGVGGAQETQYF. Filled out from reference TRBV9 and TRBJ2-5, the complete variable domain reads DSGVTQTPKHLITATGQRVTLRCSPRSGDLSVYWYQQSLDQGLQFLIQYYNGEERAKGNILERFSAQQFPDLHSELNLSSLELGDSALYFCAGVGGAQETQYFGPGTRLLVL.